These T cell receptor beta chains were read from a single sample in a study of T-cell memory formation after mild COVID-19. TCRdb itself ran the 5' RACE reads through MiXCR, one entry per CDR3 protein. Of hundreds of thousands of distinct CDR3 sequences listed, 20% are singletons. The specimen sequenced was PBMCs or a T cell subset sorted from them (not recorded which). Every receptor here comes from a man younger than 35 who had mild COVID-19 (a few samples of this study predate the infection). Cell type and time point are not known. The CDR3 runs from the conserved cysteine through the conserved F or W. A D gene is named only where the DNA matches it firmly. Rows may omit the clone size; those that give it use once, few, many or a size class.

size	D	V	J	CDR3	DNA
NA	NA	TRBV6-2/TRBV6-3	TRBJ1-1	CASHSNTEAFF	TGTGCCAGCCACAGTAACACTGAAGCTTTCTTT
NA	NA	TRBV5-1	TRBJ2-7	CASSLVGEQYF	TGCGCCAGCAGCTTGGTAGGCGAGCAGTACTTC
NA	NA	TRBV7-9	TRBJ2-2	CASTRGAGELFF	TGTGCCAGCACCCGTGGGGCCGGGGAGCTGTTTTTT
many	TRBD1	TRBV5-1	TRBJ2-1	CASSQMTGDDEQFF	TGCGCCAGCAGCCAGATGACAGGGGACGATGAGCAGTTCTTC
NA	NA	TRBV6-5	TRBJ1-1	CASSVTWNTEAFF	TGTGCCAGCAGTGTTACATGGAACACTGAAGCTTTCTTT
NA	NA	TRBV6-6	TRBJ1-1	CASSYSGQAEAFF	TGTGCCAGCAGTTACTCTGGTCAGGCTGAAGCTTTCTTT
few	NA	TRBV7-9	TRBJ2-6	CASSSRINVLTF	TGTGCCAGCAGCTCGCGGATCAACGTCCTGACTTTC
NA	TRBD1	TRBV3-1	TRBJ2-1	CASSTRQGVYNEQFF	TGTGCCAGCAGCACGCGACAGGGGGTCTACAATGAGCAGTTCTTC
NA	NA	TRBV19	TRBJ2-2	CASSIVHSMNTGELFF	TGTGCCAGTAGTATAGTCCACAGCATGAACACCGGGGAGCTGTTTTTT
few	TRBD1	TRBV25-1	TRBJ2-7	CASSDQGATYEQYF	TGTGCCAGCAGCGATCAGGGGGCTACCTACGAGCAGTACTTC
NA	TRBD2	TRBV18	TRBJ2-3	CASSPSPIGGGPDTQYF	TGTGCCAGCTCACCGTCCCCGATCGGGGGGGGTCCAGATACGCAGTATTTT
many	TRBD1	TRBV7-9	TRBJ1-1	CASSPRDRNTEAFF	TGTGCCAGCAGCCCCCGGGACAGGAACACTGAAGCTTTCTTT
NA	NA	TRBV7-2	TRBJ1-1	CASSYEVNTEAFF	TGTGCCAGCAGCTATGAAGTGAACACTGAAGCTTTCTTT
few	TRBD1	TRBV12-3/TRBV12-4	TRBJ1-5	CASSPLEGANQPQHF	TGTGCCAGCAGCCCACTTGAGGGGGCGAATCAGCCCCAGCATTTT
NA	NA	TRBV25-1	TRBJ1-2	CASSEFNGGVRGYTF	TGTGCCAGCAGTGAATTTAACGGGGGCGTTCGGGGCTACACCTTC
NA	TRBD2	TRBV4-2	TRBJ2-3	CASSQNKPVWSGGVDTQYF	TGTGCCAGCAGCCAGAACAAACCCGTCTGGAGCGGGGGTGTAGATACGCAGTATTTT
NA	NA	TRBV6-5	TRBJ2-3	CASSYSTFRTDTQYF	TGTGCCAGCAGTTACTCGACCTTCCGCACAGATACGCAGTATTTT
NA	NA	TRBV9	TRBJ2-3	CASSVEGVTDTQYF	TGTGCCAGCAGCGTAGAAGGGGTCACAGATACGCAGTATTTT
few	NA	TRBV4-2	TRBJ2-3	CASSQSVDNTQYF	TGTGCCAGCAGCCAATCCGTAGACAATACGCAGTATTTT
few	NA	TRBV5-1	TRBJ2-3	CASRSRGTTDTQYF	TGCGCCAGCCGCTCCCGGGGGACCACAGATACGCAGTATTTT
few	NA	TRBV28	TRBJ1-2	CASSQQASNYGYTF	TGTGCCAGCAGCCAACAGGCTTCTAACTATGGCTACACCTTC
few	TRBD1	TRBV5-1	TRBJ2-3	CASGSNRGSTDTQYF	TGCGCCAGCGGGTCGAACAGGGGGAGCACAGATACGCAGTATTTT
NA	NA	TRBV7-2	TRBJ2-3	CASRLVGRGNTQYF	TGTGCCAGCAGATTAGTTGGCCGTGGAAATACGCAGTATTTT
NA	NA	TRBV9	TRBJ1-1	CASSAGDRGLNTEAFF	TGTGCCAGCAGCGCGGGGGATCGGGGCCTGAACACTGAAGCTTTCTTT
once	TRBD1	TRBV29-1	TRBJ2-3	CSVEGGTGMGDTQYF	TGCAGCGTTGAGGGGGGGACAGGGATGGGAGATACGCAGTATTTT
many	NA	TRBV27	TRBJ1-1	CASTLTSANTEAFF	TGTGCCAGCACCCTGACGAGTGCGAACACTGAAGCTTTCTTT
few	NA	TRBV7-8	TRBJ1-1	CASSLAAGAGSTEAFF	TGTGCCAGCAGCTTAGCTGCGGGGGCCGGATCGACTGAAGCTTTCTTT
few	NA	TRBV7-2	TRBJ2-7	CASSQRTVYEQYF	TGTGCCAGCAGCCAACGGACAGTTTACGAGCAGTACTTC